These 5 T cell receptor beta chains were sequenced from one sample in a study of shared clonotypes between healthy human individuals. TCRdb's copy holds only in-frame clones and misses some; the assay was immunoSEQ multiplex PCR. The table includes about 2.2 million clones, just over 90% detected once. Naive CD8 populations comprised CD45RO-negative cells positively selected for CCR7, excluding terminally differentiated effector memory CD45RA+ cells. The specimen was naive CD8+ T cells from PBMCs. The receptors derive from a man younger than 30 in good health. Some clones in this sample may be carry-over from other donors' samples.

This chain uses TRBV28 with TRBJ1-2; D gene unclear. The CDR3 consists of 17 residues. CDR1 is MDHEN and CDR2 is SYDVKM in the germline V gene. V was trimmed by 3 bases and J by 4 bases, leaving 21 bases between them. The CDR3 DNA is TGTGCCAGCAGTTTCCTCCCTGTCGGAGGCGGCGGCTATGGCTACACCTTC. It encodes CASSFLPVGGGGYGYTF.

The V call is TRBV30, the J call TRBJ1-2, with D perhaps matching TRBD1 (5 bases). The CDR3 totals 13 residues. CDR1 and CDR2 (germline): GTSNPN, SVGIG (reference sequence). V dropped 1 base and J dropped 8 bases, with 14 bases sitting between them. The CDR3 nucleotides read TGTGCCTGGAGTGAGGGATGGGGCCGCGGCTACACCTTC. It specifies CAWSEGWGRGYTF.

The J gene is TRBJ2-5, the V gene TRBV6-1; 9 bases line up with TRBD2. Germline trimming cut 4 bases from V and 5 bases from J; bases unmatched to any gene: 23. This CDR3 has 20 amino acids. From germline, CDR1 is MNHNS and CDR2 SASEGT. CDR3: CASSGPGEGGRAARGETQYF. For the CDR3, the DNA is TGTGCCAGCAGTGGCCCCGGGGAGGGCGGGAGGGCTGCAAGAGGGGAGACCCAGTACTTC.

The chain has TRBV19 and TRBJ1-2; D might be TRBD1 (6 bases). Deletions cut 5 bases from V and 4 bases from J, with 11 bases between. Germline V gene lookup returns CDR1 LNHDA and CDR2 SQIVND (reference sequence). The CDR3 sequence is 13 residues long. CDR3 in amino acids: CASSPGVRYGYTF. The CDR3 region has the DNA TGTGCCAGTAGTCCAGGGGTACGCTATGGCTACACCTTC.

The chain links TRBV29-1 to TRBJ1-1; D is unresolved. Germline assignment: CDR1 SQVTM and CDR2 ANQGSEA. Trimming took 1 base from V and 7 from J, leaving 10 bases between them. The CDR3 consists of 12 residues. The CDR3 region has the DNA TGCAGCGTTGAAGTGAGGGTCCATGAAGCTTTCTTT. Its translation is CSVEVRVHEAFF.